This T cell receptor (beta chain) was recorded in a study of T cells in Graves' hyperthyroidism and ophthalmopathy. Study overall: Peripheral blood collection took place at initial diagnosis, before any treatment. Regarding the study as a whole: Most thyroid clonotypes that were expanded above 0.001 also turned up in blood.

Newly diagnosed patients aged 18 to 65 had hyperthyroidism of under 2 months' duration. The PBMCs studied were ones that came from approximately 9.9 ml fresh peripheral blood. Germline CDR1 and CDR2: ENHRY and SYGVKD. Trimming took off 10 bases at V and 0 bases at J, with 11 bases between the two ends. The CDR3 consists of 13 residues. Amplification of TCR beta CDR3 regions used RNA as the template. TCR CDR3 underwent first-round RT-PCR with the HTBI primer set. TCRdb processed the multiplex PCR reads anew with MiXCR; each CDR3 protein has one entry. The sample contains 350,000 or so distinct CDR3 sequences, 15% to 20% of which appear only once. With regard to this clonotype: What it recognizes is unknown.

The sequence was obtained from a woman aged 25 to 39 with Graves' hyperthyroidism that later progressed to Graves' ophthalmopathy. The sample was blood. The gene calls are TRBV10-3 and TRBJ2-3; no firm D call. CDR3 nucleotides: TGTGCCACCACTACCGCTAGCACAGATACGCAGTATTTT. Residues: CATTTASTDTQYF.